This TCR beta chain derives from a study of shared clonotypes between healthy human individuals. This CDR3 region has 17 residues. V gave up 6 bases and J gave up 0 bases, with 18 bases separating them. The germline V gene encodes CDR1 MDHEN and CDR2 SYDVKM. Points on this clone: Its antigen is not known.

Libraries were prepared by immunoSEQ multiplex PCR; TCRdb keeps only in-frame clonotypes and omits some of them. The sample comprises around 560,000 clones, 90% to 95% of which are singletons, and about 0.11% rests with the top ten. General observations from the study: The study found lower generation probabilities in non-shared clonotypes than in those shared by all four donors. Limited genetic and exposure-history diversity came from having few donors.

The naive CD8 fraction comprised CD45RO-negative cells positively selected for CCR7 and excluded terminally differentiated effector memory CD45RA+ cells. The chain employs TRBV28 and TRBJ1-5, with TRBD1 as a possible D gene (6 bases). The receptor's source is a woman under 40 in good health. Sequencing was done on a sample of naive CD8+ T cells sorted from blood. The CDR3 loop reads CASSIDRWGYSNQPQHF. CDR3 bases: TGTGCCAGCAGCATAGACAGGTGGGGATATAGCAATCAGCCCCAGCATTTT.